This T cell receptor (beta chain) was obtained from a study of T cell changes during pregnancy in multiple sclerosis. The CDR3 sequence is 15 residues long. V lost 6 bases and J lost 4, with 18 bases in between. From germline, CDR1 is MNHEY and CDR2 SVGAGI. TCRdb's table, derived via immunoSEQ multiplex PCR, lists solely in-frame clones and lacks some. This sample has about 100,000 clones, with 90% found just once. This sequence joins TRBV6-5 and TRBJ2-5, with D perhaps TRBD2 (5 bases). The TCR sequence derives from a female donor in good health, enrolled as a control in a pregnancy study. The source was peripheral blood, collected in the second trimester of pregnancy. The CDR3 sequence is CASRSTSGVGETQYF. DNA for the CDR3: TGTGCCAGCAGGTCTACATCCGGGGTCGGAGAGACCCAGTACTTC.